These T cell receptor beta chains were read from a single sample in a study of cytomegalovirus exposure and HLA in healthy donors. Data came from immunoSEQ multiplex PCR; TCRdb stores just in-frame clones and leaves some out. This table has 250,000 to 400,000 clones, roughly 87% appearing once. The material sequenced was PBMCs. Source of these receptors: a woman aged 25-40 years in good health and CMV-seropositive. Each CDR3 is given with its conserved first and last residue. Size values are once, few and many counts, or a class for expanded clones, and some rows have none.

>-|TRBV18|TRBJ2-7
CASSSRTDRYEQYF
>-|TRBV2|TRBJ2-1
CASNLGLSYNEQFF
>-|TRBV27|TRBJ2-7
CASREGSRVHEQYF
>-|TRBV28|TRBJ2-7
CASSLGTGRSYEQYF
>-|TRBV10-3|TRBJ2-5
CAISESTGGAETQYF
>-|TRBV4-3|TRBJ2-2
CASSQDGHGLITELFF
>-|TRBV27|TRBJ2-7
CASSWTSGSGHEQYF
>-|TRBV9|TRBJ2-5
CASSATGDPRWETQYF
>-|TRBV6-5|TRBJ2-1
CASSNDPYNEQFF
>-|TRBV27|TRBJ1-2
CASSLEGPFPSYGYTF
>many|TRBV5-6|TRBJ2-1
CASSLQKGRSYNEQFF
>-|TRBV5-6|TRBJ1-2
CASRPGQGTYGYTF
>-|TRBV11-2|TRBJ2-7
CASRLAGRSYEQYF
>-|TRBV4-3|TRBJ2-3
CASSQFRAPPDTQYF
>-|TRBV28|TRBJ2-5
CASSSTSLGETQYF
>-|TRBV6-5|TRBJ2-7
CASSYSSRGRGEQYF
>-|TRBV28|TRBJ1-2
CASTFSVLGTAGYTF
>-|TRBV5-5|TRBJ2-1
CASSLSRWDYNEQFF
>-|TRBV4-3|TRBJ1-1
CASSQYTGAAGSEAFF
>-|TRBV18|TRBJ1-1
CASSPSWYTEAFF
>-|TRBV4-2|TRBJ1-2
CASSQDSRLAAGPYGYTF
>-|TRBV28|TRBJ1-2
CASSPTLGGSHGYTF
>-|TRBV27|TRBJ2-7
CASSLRAASGNTIRPNPYEQYF
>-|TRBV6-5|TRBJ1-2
CASSYPRGGTYGYTF
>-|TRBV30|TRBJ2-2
CAWSESFRGGELFF
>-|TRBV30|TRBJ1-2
CAWISGDGYTF